This is a list of T cell receptor beta chains from one sample in a study of shared clonotypes between healthy human individuals. Clones were sequenced by immunoSEQ multiplex PCR, and TCRdb holds only the in-frame ones, with some missing. This sample has approximately 1.5 million clones; 95% to 99% occur once, and the top ten carry roughly 0.42%. Sequencing input: naive CD4+ T cells sorted from blood. The receptor set was obtained from a man aged 25 to 40 in good health. Both conserved end residues are part of each CDR3. The order of the fields is CDR3 length, V gene, J gene, CDR3 protein.

14,TRBV7-3,TRBJ2-1,CASSSGTSNNEQFF
18,TRBV15,TRBJ2-1,CATSRDLTGPPLYNEQFF
13,TRBV30,TRBJ2-4,CAWKPPGPQIQYF
11,TRBV6-1,TRBJ2-1,CASSELNEQFF
13,TRBV7-9,TRBJ2-5,CASSLGGRETQYF
19,TRBV9,TRBJ2-1,CASSPTGTSWVSSYNEQFF
15,TRBV28,TRBJ2-7,CASSPAGTGMYEQYF
16,TRBV7-8,TRBJ2-5,CASSLVGQLYQETQYF
16,TRBV6-4,TRBJ2-1,CASSDSNQREYDEQFF
17,TRBV2,TRBJ2-3,CASSEARIAGGADTQYF
19,TRBV6-4,TRBJ1-5,CASSDPGQAEYPPNQPQHF
16,TRBV29-1,TRBJ1-5,CSVQKTGGVGDQPQHF
14,TRBV6-4,TRBJ2-2,CASRAGPSTGELFF
19,TRBV7-6,TRBJ1-4,CASSLARGDQVSTNEKLFF
16,TRBV28,TRBJ2-5,CASSTISSDYQETQYF
14,TRBV5-1,TRBJ2-1,CASSFLAGEDEQFF
16,TRBV28,TRBJ1-1,CASSSPGQGPGAEAFF
17,TRBV9,TRBJ2-2,CASSVGGSGYDTGELFF
14,TRBV28,TRBJ2-7,CASSQRGRRLEQYF
13,TRBV11-2,TRBJ1-2,CASSTRQVEGYTF
18,TRBV19,TRBJ2-1,CASSQFPLGQGSYNEQFF
14,TRBV5-5,TRBJ2-7,CASSGRQAPYEQYF
11,TRBV20-1,TRBJ1-2,CSARDWVRGHF
12,TRBV28,TRBJ2-7,CASSWDYYEQYF
12,TRBV28,TRBJ2-1,CASSWTSGEQFF
19,TRBV19,TRBJ1-1,CASSIEFDRAKARNTEAFF
14,TRBV29-1,TRBJ2-7,CSVYGTTYLGEQYF
18,TRBV5-1,TRBJ2-2,CASSPLPGLAANTGELFF
17,TRBV30,TRBJ2-5,CAWSAGWKGRHQETQYF
14,TRBV18,TRBJ1-5,CASSPGNSNQPQHF
14,TRBV28,TRBJ1-1,CASILSPLNTEAFF
12,TRBV7-2,TRBJ1-5,CASSPTAGPQHF
15,TRBV6-5,TRBJ2-1,CASKTTGGAYNEQFF
14,TRBV9,TRBJ2-5,CASSVQGTQETQYF
17,TRBV5-1,TRBJ2-3,CASREIVTGGSTDTQYF
16,TRBV6-1,TRBJ2-3,CASSELTGASTDTQYF
14,TRBV29-1,TRBJ1-2,CSVQWGRVNYGYTF
14,TRBV10-1,TRBJ1-1,CASSESPLGTEAFF
11,TRBV2,TRBJ2-5,CASSPQETQYF
14,TRBV14,TRBJ2-1,CASSHRVSSNEQFF
15,TRBV2,TRBJ2-7,CASSVPSGMSYEQYF
14,TRBV6-1,TRBJ1-5,CASVGTASQQPQHF
13,TRBV2,TRBJ2-7,CASTARQTYEQYF
16,TRBV11-2,TRBJ2-7,CASSLDIRDPPYEQYF
18,TRBV19,TRBJ2-1,CASTPIRLAGKNYNEQFF
15,TRBV5-6,TRBJ1-1,CASSLFPVGRTEAFF
15,TRBV9,TRBJ2-2,CASARTGGGTGELFF